The clone carrying this TCR beta chain has a count of ten or more. Its antigen remains unknown. The record originates from a study of regulatory T cells in long-lasting Graves disease. Study-level information: With positive TSH receptor antibodies and over 5 years of antithyroid drugs, Graves' disease was considered persistent.

The germline gives CDR1 MNHEY, CDR2 SVGEGT. CDR3 size: 14 residues. The V and J ends lost 7 bases and 2 bases, in that order; junction bases with no gene match: 6. Time point noted: persistent/refractory GD, antithyroid drugs over 5 years with positive TRAb. Making the TCR library involved RNA that had been extracted from PBMCs. With iRepertoire HTBI primers and Arm-PCR of CDR3 regions, TCR beta libraries were built. One entry per CDR3 protein, called by TCRdb with MiXCR from the multiplex PCR reads. Here the sample spans about 460,000 distinct CDR3 sequences, around a fifth being singletons. Study observations and caveats: Persistent patients had a count of shared public clonotypes (roughly 2,500) that exceeded that of new patients (about 970).

The specimen comprised peripheral blood mononuclear cells (PBMCs), sampled when the disease was refractory, from a patient treated with antithyroid drugs. The clonotype was recovered from a female donor with Graves disease. V usage is TRBV6-2 or TRBV6-3 and J usage is TRBJ2-5, with 8 bases lining up with TRBD2. The CDR3 spells CASNLLADQETQYF. The CDR3 nucleotides are TGTGCCAGCAACCTACTAGCGGATCAAGAGACCCAGTACTTC.